This T cell receptor (beta chain) was profiled in a study of cytotoxic CD8 clonotypes in ibrutinib-treated CLL (TCRdb year 2021). As for the study more broadly: The cohort had 11 relapsed/refractory and around 15 treatment-naive patients; approximately 17 were IGHV unmutated. Responses were partial in around 25 patients and complete in 2; after median around 65 months follow-up, roughly 14 stayed in remission and approximately 12 progressed. Samples at response were collected after a median of 12 months of treatment, with a range of about 6 to 40 months. On average, each sample yielded about 260,000 productive templates and tens of thousands of productive rearrangements. Of the 90 or so participants in the trial, about two dozen had longitudinal samples available. Cryopreserved peripheral blood mononuclear cells were collected before treatment, at response, and at either disease progression or sustained remission. All remission and progressive disease samples were collected while patients were still receiving ibrutinib. Broad study findings and their caveats: An increase in clonality was observed at ibrutinib response, with clonality remaining stable during sustained remission and falling back toward baseline at progression. Sampling times were not matched between sustained-remission and progressing patients, and lymph node repertoires were not studied. Public clonotypes were found to be uncommon and were observed to contract or remain stable during treatment; the increase in clonality was shown to reflect expansion of private clonotypes at ibrutinib response. At baseline, clonality was higher than in age-matched healthy donors and showed a strong correlation with circulating CD8+ T-cell counts.

The germline ends are 6 bases apart after V is trimmed by 5 bases and J by 4 bases. The CDR3 measures 11 amino acids from cysteine to phenylalanine. Of the read, only the CDR3 DNA is kept; its 33 bases are in frame from base 1. The germline V gene supplies CDR1 MNHNS and CDR2 SASEGT. On a MiSeq, deep resolution sequencing aimed for a depth between 1 in 1 million and 1 in 200,000 T cells, with each clonotype covered roughly 10x on average. TCR beta libraries were generated with the immunoSEQ hsTCRB Kit. In the paper's pipeline: Data were analyzed with ImmunoSEQ Data Assistant and ImmunoSEQ Analyzer, with V, D and J genes assigned per IMGT definitions. Clonality, with values ranging from 0 to 1, was calculated as one minus the normalized Shannon entropy of productive rearrangement frequencies. Only overrepresented clonotypes making up at least 0.05% of the repertoire of each patient were included in the public clonotype analysis. About a dozen age-matched healthy donor repertoires from immuneACCESS served as clonality controls. TCRdb re-hosts the immuneACCESS table, in-frame sequences only. Its copies lack some clones; in the studies checked, an unresolved V gene accounts for under half of them, and the cause for the rest is not known. Clone size and the V and J calls come from that table; the DNA yielded D and trimming. This sample holds about 140,000 clones; approximately 80% were observed only once. The ten largest clones capture about 7.6% of the sample.

For TCR beta library preparation, about 2 micrograms of genomic DNA was extracted from cryopreserved PBMCs. Longitudinal blood samples from CLL patients on ibrutinib monotherapy underwent high-throughput TCR beta sequencing. The patients were enrolled in a single-center, open-label phase 2 trial of ibrutinib monotherapy. This clone was counted a few times. The specificity of this receptor is unknown. There are no base qualities to consult, and no much larger clone falls within one base. Here the chain combines TRBV6-1 and TRBJ2-7, with the D segment identity uncertain. The source was PBMCs, collected after 36 months of ibrutinib treatment. The receptor was derived from a human donor with chronic lymphocytic leukemia. The DNA sequence is as follows: TGTGCCAGCAGTTTCAAATACGAGCAGTACTTC. Translated, this is CASSFKYEQYF.